The rows below give T cell receptor beta chains drawn from one sample of a study of CD4+ T cells in melanoma. Sequencing used immunoSEQ multiplex PCR; TCRdb keeps in-frame clones, though not all of them. This sample yields more than 13,000 clones, of which over 80% are seen a single time; about 6.6% belongs to the top ten. The sequenced material came from cells from a culture (not recorded whether cultured in vitro). The receptors originated from a human donor with melanoma. Each CDR3 is given with its conserved first and last residue. The D gene is left open where the match is weak. Some rows have no size entry. The others give once, few or many, or a class for an expanded clone.

d_gene,j_gene,v_gene,len,abundance,CDR3aa,CDR3nt
TRBD2,TRBJ2-5,TRBV30,14,.,CAWWRAGGLETQYF,TGTGCCTGGTGGAGAGCGGGGGGACTGGAGACCCAGTACTTC
TRBD2,TRBJ2-5,TRBV18,16,few,CASSPTSGGLQSTQYF,TGTGCCAGCTCCCCGACTAGCGGGGGGCTACAATCGACCCAGTACTTC
TRBD2,TRBJ2-7,TRBV5-1,15,.,CASSLAGTSGDEQYF,TGCGCCAGCAGCTTGGCCGGGACTAGCGGGGACGAGCAGTACTTC
.,TRBJ1-1,TRBV4-1,16,.,CASSPGPARGNTEAFF,TGCGCCAGCAGCCCGGGACCGGCAAGGGGGAACACTGAAGCTTTCTTT
.,TRBJ1-1,TRBV6-1,15,medium-sized,CASSENLRGGTEAFF,TGTGCCAGCAGTGAAAACCTTAGGGGAGGAACTGAAGCTTTCTTT
TRBD1,TRBJ2-2,TRBV11-3,15,.,CASSPRTGNTGELFF,TGTGCCAGCAGCCCGCGGACAGGGAACACCGGGGAGCTGTTTTTT
.,TRBJ2-3,TRBV7-3,13,.,CASSLMATDTQYF,TGTGCCAGCAGCTTAATGGCCACAGATACGCAGTATTTT
.,TRBJ2-2,TRBV5-1,14,.,CASRRDLNTGELFF,TGCGCCAGCAGAAGGGACCTCAACACCGGGGAGCTGTTTTTT
.,TRBJ2-7,TRBV13,14,.,CASSGGRASYEQYF,TGTGCCAGCAGCGGGGGACGCGCGTCCTACGAGCAGTACTTC
.,TRBJ1-1,TRBV14,15,.,CASSQDRRMNTEAFF,TGTGCCAGCAGCCAAGATCGGCGGATGAACACTGAAGCTTTCTTT
TRBD1,TRBJ2-5,TRBV4-2,15,few,CASSLQGGTGETQYF,TGTGCCAGCAGCCTACAGGGGGGAACCGGGGAGACCCAGTACTTC
TRBD2,TRBJ2-3,TRBV5-4,15,.,CASSLVGGRMHTQYF,TGTGCCAGCAGCTTGGTCGGGGGGAGGATGCATACGCAGTATTTT
.,TRBJ1-6,TRBV19,14,few,CASSTGGPSSPLHF,TGTGCCAGTAGTACCGGGGGCCCTAGTTCACCCCTCCACTTT
.,TRBJ2-5,TRBV7-2,12,.,CASSFRGETQYF,TGTGCCAGCAGCTTCCGGGGAGAGACCCAGTACTTC
.,TRBJ2-3,TRBV29-1,14,.,CSVRGARPPDTQYF,TGCAGCGTTCGGGGGGCGCGTCCCCCAGATACGCAGTATTTT
.,TRBJ1-4,TRBV19,15,.,CASSVRQRGTEKLFF,TGTGCCAGTAGTGTTCGACAGAGGGGGACTGAAAAACTGTTTTTT
.,TRBJ1-2,TRBV6-1,12,.,CASNNFGYGYTF,TGTGCCAGCAACAACTTCGGCTATGGCTACACCTTC
TRBD2,TRBJ2-5,TRBV18,14,.,CASSPSGDQETQYF,TGTGCCAGCTCACCAAGCGGGGATCAAGAGACCCAGTACTTC